This T cell receptor (beta chain) was sequenced in a study of shared clonotypes between healthy human individuals. Study-level points and caveats: The study generally estimated greater richness for naive than memory subsets. Relative to clonotypes present in all four donors, those not shared had lower generation probabilities.

CD8 cells regarded as naive lacked CD45RO, were positively chosen for CCR7, and omitted terminally differentiated effector memory CD45RA+ cells. Assay execution took place at the deep level. Clones were read by immunoSEQ multiplex PCR, and TCRdb kept only the in-frame ones, dropping some. The data show over 2,000,000 clones, with approximately 92% seen just once and roughly 1.7% held by the top ten. On this clone: The antigen is not known. The junction does not match germline at one end; this may be a read error.

The TCR sequence derives from a man aged 18 to 29 in good health. Some clones in this sample may be carry-over from other donors' samples. Sequencing was performed on naive CD8+ T cells from PBMCs.

The CDR3 coding sequence is TGTGCCAGCAGCTTAGGCGGGACCCCCCCGCCTAACTTC. Protein sequence: CASSLGGTPPPNF. The J gene is TRBJ2-7, the V gene TRBV7-2, with a weak D call TRBD2 (6 bases). CDR3 length: 13 amino acids. Germline V gene lookup returns CDR1 SGHTA and CDR2 FQGNSA.